The 8 T cell receptor beta chains reported below all come from one sample, sequenced in a study of CD8+ T cells in alopecia areata. Treatment reported: oral pan-JAK inhibitor, 5-10 mg twice daily. RNA extraction was followed by reverse transcription into cDNA, which acted as the sequencing template. The assay was immunoSEQ multiplex PCR, and TCRdb's table has in-frame clones only and misses some. In the table there are about 210,000 clones, just over 65% of which are singletons. The sample was CD4+ T cells sorted from blood, taken between weeks 43 and 45, from a patient treated with tofacitinib. These receptors came from a human donor with alopecia areata.

The chain combines TRBV29-1 with TRBJ2-7, with 7 bases identical to TRBD2. This CDR3 has 14 amino acids. The trim removed 6 bases at V and 3 bases at J, leaving 11 bases unmatched. Germline CDR1 reads SQVTM; CDR2 reads ANQGSEA. The CDR3 spells CSVTSQGGVYEQYF. The CDR3 region has the DNA TGCAGCGTCACATCTCAGGGAGGGGTCTACGAGCAGTACTTC.

Worth noting for this clone: Other DNA sequences in this sample translate to the same CDR3. The chain joins TRBV19 to TRBJ1-1, with a tentative D call TRBD1 (5 bases). Per the germline V gene, CDR1 is LNHDA and CDR2 is SQIVND (reference sequence). Trimming shortened V by 3 bases and J by 1 base, and 6 bases separated the two germline ends. The CDR3 has 13 amino acids. The CDR3 sequence: CASSIQGNTEAFF. For the CDR3, the DNA is TGTGCCAGTAGTATCCAGGGGAACACTGAAGCTTTCTTT. Full variable domain (remainder filled in from reference TRBV19 and TRBJ1-1): DGGITQSPKYLFRKEGQNVTLSCEQNLNHDAMYWYRQDPGQGLRLIYYSQIVNDFQKGDIAEGYSVSREKKESFPLTVTSAQKNPTAFYLCASSIQGNTEAFFGQGTRLTVV.

J is TRBJ2-3 and V is TRBV6-6; the D is unclear. Germline V gives CDR1 MNHNY, CDR2 SVGAGI (reference sequence). The V and J ends lost 1 base and 2 bases respectively, with 10 bases between them. CDR3 length: 15 residues. The CDR3, as DNA: TGTGCCAGCAGTTACTTCCTGGGGAACACAGATACGCAGTATTTT. Protein: CASSYFLGNTDTQYF.

The rearrangement joins TRBV5-1 to TRBJ2-7; no clear D. V dropped 3 bases and J dropped 6 bases, with 13 bases sitting between them. The CDR3 sequence is 13 residues long. CDR1 is SGHRS and CDR2 is YFSETQ in the germline V gene. The CDR3 loop is CASSSYQRSEQYF. DNA for the CDR3: TGCGCCAGCAGCTCATACCAAAGATCCGAGCAGTACTTC.

Sample share makes this clone medium-sized. Other DNA sequences in this specimen translate into the identical CDR3. The chain couples TRBV2 to TRBJ2-2, with a possible D match to TRBD1 (6 bases). This CDR3 has 14 residues. Germline V lookup: CDR1 SNHLY, CDR2 FYNNEI. V dropped 7 bases and J dropped 4 bases, with 13 bases sitting between them. CDR3 loop: CASKEQGPTGELFF. The CDR3 nucleotides are TGTGCCAGCAAGGAACAGGGACCCACCGGGGAGCTGTTTTTT. Full variable domain (rest looked up from reference TRBV2 and TRBJ2-2): EPEVTQTPSHQVTQMGQEVILRCVPISNHLYFYWYRQILGQKVEFLVSFYNNEISEKSEIFDDQFSVERPDGSNFTLKIRSTKLEDSAMYFCASKEQGPTGELFFGEGSRLTVL.

The V and J genes are TRBV5-6 and TRBJ2-7; TRBD1 is a possible D gene (6 bases). The CDR3 totals 13 residues. V was pared by 7 bases and J by 2 bases, with 13 bases between. The germline gives CDR1 SGHDT, CDR2 YYEEEE. This CDR3 reads CASVGTPAYEQYF. The CDR3 bases are TGTGCCAGCGTCGGGACACCAGCCTACGAGCAGTACTTC.

The sample holds a few counts of this clone. V gene TRBV20-1 combines with J gene TRBJ1-1, with TRBD1 matching over 8 bases. The V and J ends lost 1 base and 11 bases, in that order; junction bases with no gene match: 3. CDR1 and CDR2 from the germline V gene are DFQATT and SNEGSKA (reference sequence). The CDR3 is 11 residues long. CDR3 nucleotides: TGCAGTGCTAGAGGGACAGGGATGGCTTTCTTT. Residues: CSARGTGMAFF.

The chain recombines TRBV2 with TRBJ1-5, with D possibly TRBD1 on 6 matching bases. This CDR3 is built from 12 residues. Germline-derived CDR1 and CDR2 are SNHLY and FYNNEI. Trimming removed 4 bases at V and 8 bases at J, with 9 bases between. The CDR3 loop is CASSARGEPQHF. The CDR3 DNA follows: TGTGCCAGCAGTGCCAGGGGTGAGCCCCAGCATTTT.